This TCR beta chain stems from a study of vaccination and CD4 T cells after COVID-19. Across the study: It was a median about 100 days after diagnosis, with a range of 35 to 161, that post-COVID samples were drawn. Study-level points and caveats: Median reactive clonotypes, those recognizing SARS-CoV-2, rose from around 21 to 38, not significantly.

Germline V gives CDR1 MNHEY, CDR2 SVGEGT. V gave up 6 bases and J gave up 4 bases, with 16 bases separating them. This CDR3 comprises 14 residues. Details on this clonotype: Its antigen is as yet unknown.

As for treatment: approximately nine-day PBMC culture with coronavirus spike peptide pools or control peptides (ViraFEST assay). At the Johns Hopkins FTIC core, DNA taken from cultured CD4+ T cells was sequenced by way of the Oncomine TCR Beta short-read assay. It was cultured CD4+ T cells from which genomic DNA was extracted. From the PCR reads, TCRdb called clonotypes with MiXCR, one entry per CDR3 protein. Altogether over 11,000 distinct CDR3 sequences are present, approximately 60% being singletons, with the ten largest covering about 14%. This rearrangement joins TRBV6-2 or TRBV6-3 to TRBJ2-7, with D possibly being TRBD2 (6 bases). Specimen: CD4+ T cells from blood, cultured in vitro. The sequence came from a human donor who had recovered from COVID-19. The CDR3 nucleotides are TGTGCCAGCAGCCTGTCGGGAGTCGGGTACGAGCAGTACTTC. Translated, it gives CASSLSGVGYEQYF.